A selection of T cell receptor beta chains follows, all from one sample in a study of regulatory T cells in long-lasting Graves disease. MiXCR was run by TCRdb on the multiplex PCR reads, yielding one entry per CDR3 protein. This sample has 400,000 to 500,000 distinct CDR3 sequences, with about 21% found just once. The material sequenced was peripheral blood mononuclear cells (PBMCs), taken when the disease was refractory, from a patient treated with antithyroid drugs. The receptor source for this set is a female donor with Graves disease. CDR3s include the opening cysteine and the closing phenylalanine or tryptophan. The D gene is left open where the match is weak. Not every row has a clone size; where given, it reads once, few, many or a size class.

V	D	J	size	DNA	CDR3
TRBV27	NA	TRBJ2-7	NA	TGTGCCAGCAGTTTTGGGGGGAGTACTCACGAGCAGTACTTC	CASSFGGSTHEQYF
TRBV19	NA	TRBJ1-6	NA	TGTGCCAGTAGTCCCGCCGCGAGGGGTTCACCCCTCCACTTT	CASSPAARGSPLHF
TRBV5-1	NA	TRBJ2-3	NA	TGCGCCAGCAGCTCGGATGTAGGCAGCTCAGATACGCAGTATTTT	CASSSDVGSSDTQYF
TRBV3-1	TRBD2	TRBJ2-7	few	TGTGCCAGCAGCCCCCTACTAGCGGGAGAGGGCGAGCAGTACTTC	CASSPLLAGEGEQYF
TRBV11-3	TRBD1	TRBJ2-6	many	TGTGCCAGCAGCCGGACAGGGTTGGCTGGGGCCAACGTCCTGACTTTC	CASSRTGLAGANVLTF
TRBV28	TRBD2	TRBJ2-5	many	TGTGCCAGCAGTCCACGACTAGCCGGGACCCAGTACTTC	CASSPRLAGTQYF
TRBV29-1	NA	TRBJ1-2	many	TGCAGCGTTGGAAGGGAGTCTCGCTATGGCTACACCTTC	CSVGRESRYGYTF
TRBV18	NA	TRBJ1-6	NA	TGTGCCAGCTCATCGCAGGGGTATGGGAATTCACCCCTCCACTTT	CASSSQGYGNSPLHF
TRBV12-3/TRBV12-4	TRBD1	TRBJ1-1	many	TGTGCCAGCAGTTCCCGGGACAGTTGGAACACTGAAGCTTTCTTT	CASSSRDSWNTEAFF
TRBV28	TRBD1	TRBJ1-6	many	TGTGCCAGCAGTGCTTGGACAGGGGTTCGGCTCAATTCACCCCTCCACTTT	CASSAWTGVRLNSPLHF
TRBV28	TRBD1	TRBJ2-5	many	TGTGCCAGCTGGGGGCAGGGGGCAGTGGAGACCCAGTACTTC	CASWGQGAVETQYF
TRBV12-3/TRBV12-4	TRBD1	TRBJ1-4	many	TGTGCCAGCAGTCTCAGGGGGGTGTATGAAAAACTGTTTTTT	CASSLRGVYEKLFF
TRBV4-1	NA	TRBJ1-2	few	TGCGCCAGCAGCCTGAATTTGGGGGCAGTCTATGGCTACACCTTC	CASSLNLGAVYGYTF
TRBV20-1	TRBD1	TRBJ2-7	NA	TGCAGTGCTGTTTCAGGGGGTACCTACGAGCAGTACTTC	CSAVSGGTYEQYF
TRBV10-2	NA	TRBJ2-5	many	TGCGCCAGCAGTGAGAGGTCAGAGGGAACAGAGACCCAGTACTTC	CASSERSEGTETQYF
TRBV18	NA	TRBJ2-5	NA	TGTGCCAGCTCACAACAACCTGGACCTGGGTCTCAAGAGACCCAGTACTTC	CASSQQPGPGSQETQYF
TRBV5-1	NA	TRBJ1-2	many	TGCGCCAGCAGCTTACAAAGCGTTAACTATGGCTACACCTTC	CASSLQSVNYGYTF
TRBV6-1	TRBD1	TRBJ1-1	many	TGTGCCAGCACCAAACCGGGACAGGCCATTGAAGCTTTCTTT	CASTKPGQAIEAFF
TRBV12-3/TRBV12-4	TRBD2	TRBJ2-5	many	TGTGCCAGCAGCCTCGGGGCGGGAGGCCAAGAGACCCAGTACTTC	CASSLGAGGQETQYF
TRBV11-2	NA	TRBJ1-2	many	TGTGCCAGCAGCGACGGACTTTTAGGGGGCTACACCTTC	CASSDGLLGGYTF
TRBV28	NA	TRBJ2-3	few	TGTGCCAGCAGTGAAAGCCCCCCAGATACGCAGTATTTT	CASSESPPDTQYF
TRBV13	NA	TRBJ2-1	NA	TGTGCCAGCAGCTTGGGGGTCCCGAACGCCTACAATGAGCAGTTCTTC	CASSLGVPNAYNEQFF
TRBV19	NA	TRBJ2-2	NA	TGTGCCAGTATACCGCAGGGGAACACCGGGGAGCTGTTTTTT	CASIPQGNTGELFF
TRBV6-1	TRBD2	TRBJ2-7	many	TGTGCCAGCAGGTCTAGCGGTGGCACCTACGAGCAGTACTTC	CASRSSGGTYEQYF
TRBV10-3	TRBD1	TRBJ2-7	few	TGTGCCATCAGAACTTCGGACAGGGTAGGGTACGAGCAGTACTTC	CAIRTSDRVGYEQYF
TRBV24-1	TRBD2	TRBJ2-5	many	TGTGCCACCAGTGCTCACTCGGGGGGGGCTAGCGGGAGGCGAGGAGAGACCCAGTACTTC	CATSAHSGGASGRRGETQYF
TRBV9	NA	TRBJ1-4	NA	TGTGCCAGCAGCGTAGGGGGGACGGGGGAAAAACTGTTTTTT	CASSVGGTGEKLFF
TRBV20-1	NA	TRBJ2-3	NA	TGCAGTGCTAACGGGGGAGCAGATACGCAGTATTTT	CSANGGADTQYF
TRBV13	TRBD1	TRBJ2-5	many	TGTGCCAGCAGCTCCCCGTCGACAGGGATGGAGACCCAGTACTTC	CASSSPSTGMETQYF
TRBV9	NA	TRBJ2-2	NA	TGTGCCAGCAGCACAGGGACTCCCAACACCGGGGAGCTGTTTTTT	CASSTGTPNTGELFF
TRBV12-3/TRBV12-4	TRBD1	TRBJ1-2	many	TGTGCCAGCAGTTTCGGGACAGCTAACTATGGCTACACCTTC	CASSFGTANYGYTF
TRBV7-9	NA	TRBJ1-2	NA	TGTGCCAGCAGCTTAGCACGGGCGGCATATGGCTACACCTTC	CASSLARAAYGYTF
TRBV20-1	TRBD2	TRBJ2-1	few	TGCAGTGCTAGCGCCCCGGGCGCGGGAGGCAATGAGCAGTTCTTC	CSASAPGAGGNEQFF
TRBV11-1	TRBD2	TRBJ2-7	NA	TGTGCCAGCAGCTTAACAGCTAGCGGGAGTAGCAGACCCTACGAGCAGTACTTC	CASSLTASGSSRPYEQYF
TRBV2	NA	TRBJ1-1	NA	TGTGCCAGCAAAACAGTTCTGCAGGAGAACACTGAAGCTTTCTTT	CASKTVLQENTEAFF
TRBV2	NA	TRBJ2-3	NA	TGTGCCAGCAGGTGGCCCCCTCTAGCGACCAGAAGCACAGATACGCAGTATTTT	CASRWPPLATRSTDTQYF
TRBV7-8	NA	TRBJ1-2	many	TGTGCCAGCAGCGGAGGGGTTAGCGGCGCTAGGGGCTACACCTTC	CASSGGVSGARGYTF
TRBV4-1	NA	TRBJ2-7	few	TGCGCCAGCAGCCAAGATAGCGCCGGGCCCCCATCCTACGAGCAGTACTTC	CASSQDSAGPPSYEQYF
TRBV6-1	TRBD1	TRBJ1-1	many	TGTGCCAGCAGTCGTCCCGGGACAGGCAACACTGAAGCTTTCTTT	CASSRPGTGNTEAFF
TRBV29-1	TRBD2	TRBJ2-1	few	TGCAGCGTTGGCCCTAGCGGGAGTAAGGAGCAGTTCTTC	CSVGPSGSKEQFF
TRBV11-2	NA	TRBJ2-5	many	TGTGCCAGCAGCTCCATTGAGACCCAGTACTTC	CASSSIETQYF
TRBV14	NA	TRBJ1-3	few	TGTGCCAGCAGCCAAGAGGCGTTTTCTGGAAACACCATATATTTT	CASSQEAFSGNTIYF
TRBV20-1	NA	TRBJ2-7	NA	TGCAGTGCTCTTTCAGGGGTGCAGATAGCTGCCTACGAGCAGTACTTC	CSALSGVQIAAYEQYF
TRBV28	NA	TRBJ2-7	many	TGTGCCAGCAGTTTTTCGACTAAACCCTACGAGCAGTACTTC	CASSFSTKPYEQYF
TRBV28	TRBD2	TRBJ2-7	many	TGTGCCAGCAGTTTAGTACTAGCGGGAGATTTTGCGTACGAGCAGTACTTC	CASSLVLAGDFAYEQYF
TRBV3-1	NA	TRBJ1-2	many	TGTGCCAGCAGCCAAGATCTAGGAGGAAGAGGGTATGGCTACACCTTC	CASSQDLGGRGYGYTF
TRBV11-2	TRBD1	TRBJ1-2	many	TGTGCCAGCAGCTTAGATGGGACAGCGGGCTACACCTTC	CASSLDGTAGYTF
TRBV7-9	NA	TRBJ2-7	many	TGTGCCAGCAGCTTAGATCAGGGTCCTTACGAGCAGTACTTC	CASSLDQGPYEQYF
TRBV7-8	NA	TRBJ1-1	few	TGTGCCAGCAGCTTAGTTCACACTGAAGCTTTCTTT	CASSLVHTEAFF